A single sample is the source of the 14 T cell receptor beta chains below, sequenced in a study of cytomegalovirus exposure and HLA in healthy donors. Data came from immunoSEQ multiplex PCR; TCRdb stores just in-frame clones and leaves some out. The table includes some 160,000 clones, approximately 90% detected once. Sequenced: PBMCs. These receptors were taken from a man between 18 and 29 years old in good health and CMV-seronegative.

This sequence joins TRBV11-2 and TRBJ2-5; D gene ambiguous. This CDR3 is 14 amino acids long. Trimming took 2 bases from V and 5 from J, leaving 12 bases between them. The germline CDR1 and CDR2 sequences are SGHAT and FQNNGV. The CDR3 reads CASSLLGNEETQYF. CDR3 coding DNA: TGTGCCAGCAGCTTACTCGGTAATGAGGAGACCCAGTACTTC.

This clone was detected a few times. The rearrangement uses TRBV10-1 and TRBJ2-7, with TRBD2 identical over 10 bases. The germline gives CDR1 WNHNN, CDR2 SYGVQD (reference sequence). V lost 2 bases, J lost 4 bases, and 2 bases stayed unmatched. The CDR3 totals 14 residues. As DNA, the CDR3 is TGCGCCAGCAGTGAGCGGACTAGCGGATACGAGCAGTACTTC. Protein product: CASSERTSGYEQYF.

CDR3 region: CASSRTSSLVHEQFF. For the CDR3, the DNA is TGTGCCAGCAGTCGGACTAGCAGTCTCGTCCATGAGCAGTTCTTC. The J gene is TRBJ2-1, the V gene TRBV6-5; 8 bases fit TRBD2. CDR1 MNHEY and CDR2 SVGAGI come from the germline V gene. The V gene end was trimmed by 5 bases and the J gene end by 8 bases; junction bases not matched to a gene: 11. CDR3 length equals 15 residues.

The rearrangement links TRBV6-5 to TRBJ1-1; 7 positions match TRBD1. Germline V gene sequence: CDR1 MNHEY, CDR2 SVGAGI. The CDR3 loop spans 15 amino acids. After removal of 6 bases from V and 10 bases from J, the junction contained 17 bases not matched to a gene. DNA for the CDR3: TGTGCCAGCAGGGAATCCGGGACAGACGAAAGAGGAGCTTTCTTT. The encoded protein is CASRESGTDERGAFF.

This clone was found once. V gene TRBV6-5 combines with J gene TRBJ2-2; 7 bases line up with TRBD1. This CDR3 contains 15 residues. V shed 2 bases, J shed 1 base, and the junction held 1 base outside the gene matches. Germline V gene lookup returns CDR1 MNHEY and CDR2 SVGAGI. CDR3 loop: CASSYRTGNTGELFF. The CDR3 DNA is TGTGCCAGCAGTTACCGGACAGGGAACACCGGGGAGCTGTTTTTT.

This clone was detected a few times. The chain combines TRBV6-6 with TRBJ2-7, with 12 bases that match TRBD2. The CDR3 totals 16 residues. J gave up 4 bases and V 5 bases, and 9 bases lay outside the gene matches. Germline CDR1 is MNHNY and CDR2 is SVGAGI (reference sequence). CDR3 loop: CASSSTSGGPVYEQYV. The CDR3 DNA is TGTGCCAGCAGTAGCACTAGCGGGGGGCCCGTATACGAGCAGTACGTC.

The chain joins TRBV5-1 to TRBJ2-3, with D possibly TRBD1 on 6 matching bases. CDR1 and CDR2 (germline): SGHRS, YFSETQ. Trimming took 4 bases from V and 2 from J, leaving 20 bases between them. The length of the CDR3 is 17 residues. CDR3 in DNA: TGCGCCAGCAGCCAAAAGGGACACCCGAAAGCCACAGATACGCAGTATTTT. Protein sequence: CASSQKGHPKATDTQYF.

The chain couples TRBV2 to TRBJ2-5, with 9 bases aligning to TRBD1. The CDR3 length is 14 residues. Germline trimming cut 5 bases from V and 5 bases from J; bases unmatched to any gene: 6. Germline V gene sequence: CDR1 SNHLY, CDR2 FYNNEI. The CDR3 sequence: CASSPRTGEETQYF. The CDR3 nucleotides read TGTGCCAGCAGTCCTCGGACAGGGGAGGAGACCCAGTACTTC.

This chain joins TRBV5-1 and TRBJ1-5; 8 positions match TRBD1. CDR3 length: 16 amino acids. Germline V gene data show CDR1 as SGHRS and CDR2 as YFSETQ. The J segment lost 5 bases and the V segment lost 0 bases, leaving 7 bases of the junction unmatched. CDR3 coding DNA: TGCGCCAGCAGCTTGGTGGTCAGGGGGCTGGATCAGCCCCAGCATTTT. Protein: CASSLVVRGLDQPQHF.

V and J are TRBV15 and TRBJ2-1; TRBD1 aligns across 7 bases. The CDR3 is made up of 15 amino acids. Per the germline V gene, CDR1 is LNHNV and CDR2 is YYDKDF (reference sequence). Unmatched junction bases numbered 7, after V lost 1 base and J lost 7 bases. The chain's CDR3 is CATSRVRGRENEQFF. In nucleotides, the CDR3 is TGTGCCACCAGCAGAGTGAGGGGGCGCGAAAATGAGCAGTTCTTC.

The chain employs TRBV7-9 and TRBJ1-5; D unclear. CDR1 SEHNR and CDR2 FQNEAQ come from the germline V gene (reference sequence). CDR3 length: 15 residues. Trimming removed 5 bases at V and 1 base at J, with 12 bases between. CDR3 in amino acids: CASSPAGRSNQPQHF. In DNA, the CDR3 is TGTGCCAGCAGCCCCGCCGGGAGGAGCAATCAGCCCCAGCATTTT.

The CDR3, as DNA: TGTGCCAGCAGAGAGATACAGGGGGCCGATGAGCAGTTCTTC. Protein sequence: CASREIQGADEQFF. The rearrangement joins TRBV6-4 to TRBJ2-1; 9 nucleotides match TRBD1. The CDR3 is made up of 14 amino acids. Germline loops: CDR1 MRHNA, CDR2 SNTAGT. V lost 6 bases to trimming and J lost 8 bases; unmatched junction nucleotides: 8.

The chain combines TRBV5-6 with TRBJ2-7; 10 nucleotides match TRBD1. The germline CDR1 and CDR2 sequences are SGHDT and YYEEEE. The CDR3 spans 14 residues. Losses at the gene ends were 4 bases for V and 3 bases for J; bases not matched to a gene: 4. For the CDR3, the DNA is TGTGCCAGCAGCCCCGGGACAGGGGTCTACGAGCAGTACGTC. It encodes CASSPGTGVYEQYV.

The rearrangement links TRBV6-1 to TRBJ2-3; D may be TRBD1 (5 bases). The CDR3 loop spans 13 amino acids. Germline V CDR1 and CDR2: MNHNS, SASEGT. V lost 6 bases and J 10 bases, leaving 17 bases between the germline ends. The CDR3 DNA sequence: TGTGCCAGCAGCACCACGTCAGGGTTGGCGCAGTATTTT. Translating it yields CASSTTSGLAQYF.